This TCR beta chain was documented in a study of human T cells and chemical hapten exposure. Study background: How much TCR each sample yielded varied, mostly because pooled library volumes differed slightly.

TCRdb reprocessed the RACE reads via MiXCR and lists one record per CDR3 protein. Among fewer than 500,000 distinct CDR3 sequences listed, more than 4.5% were seen once. This clonotype was detected ten times or more. Time point in this sample: patch test 1, 2 weeks after DPC sensitization. The treatment denotes: therapeutic diphenylcyclopropenone sensitization with weekly scalp DPC. V was shortened by 6 bases and J by 6 bases, with 14 bases between the two germline ends. This CDR3 comprises 13 residues. The sample in question was whole blood, obtained in connection with sensitization to the hapten diphenylcyclopropenone (DPC). The chain couples TRBV12-3 or TRBV12-4 to TRBJ1-2; D is undetermined. The receptor was derived from a woman aged 45 to 65 with alopecia areata. Some clones in this sample may be carry-over from other donors' samples. The CDR3 region is CASSHAARNGYTF. CDR3 nucleotides: TGTGCCAGCAGCCACGCGGCGAGGAATGGCTACACCTTC.